This is a list of T cell receptor beta chains from one sample in a study of control samples from healthy donors and cancer patients. The protocol was immunoSEQ multiplex PCR, while the TCRdb copy is restricted to in-frame clones and leaves out a portion. Of 130,000 to 150,000 clones in the sample, around nine tenths were seen once. Sequenced input: blood. These receptor sequences come from a woman in her twenties or thirties in good health. Both conserved end residues are part of each CDR3. D genes are given only for firm matches. A row's size may be missing; if present it is once, few, many or a size class.

D: TRBD2; size: .; J: TRBJ2-1; V: TRBV14; CDR3: CASSAGLGKPYNEQFF; DNA: TGTGCCAGCAGCGCAGGACTAGGTAAACCCTACAATGAGCAGTTCTTC
D: .; size: .; J: TRBJ1-5; V: TRBV19; CDR3: CASSRGAQPQHF; DNA: TGTGCCAGTAGTCGGGGGGCGCAGCCCCAGCATTTT
D: TRBD2; size: .; J: TRBJ2-2; V: TRBV28; CDR3: CASSLLAGGSTGELFF; DNA: TGTGCCAGCAGTTTATTGGCGGGAGGCTCCACCGGGGAGCTGTTTTTT
D: .; size: .; J: TRBJ2-3; V: TRBV5-5; CDR3: CASSLGQVSTDTQYF; DNA: TGTGCCAGCAGCTTGGGACAGGTTAGCACAGATACGCAGTATTTT
D: TRBD1; size: .; J: TRBJ2-7; V: TRBV5-1; CDR3: CASSSRQGGYEQYF; DNA: TGCGCCAGCAGCTCACGACAGGGCGGCTACGAGCAGTACTTC
D: .; size: .; J: TRBJ1-2; V: TRBV7-8; CDR3: CASSLASEGGYTF; DNA: TGTGCCAGCAGCTTAGCGTCCGAGGGAGGCTACACCTTC
D: TRBD1; size: .; J: TRBJ1-2; V: TRBV15; CDR3: CATSRPDRGVDGYTF; DNA: TGTGCCACCAGCAGACCTGACAGGGGTGTCGATGGCTACACCTTC
D: .; size: .; J: TRBJ1-1; V: TRBV20-1; CDR3: CSASNENTEAFF; DNA: TGCAGTGCTAGTAACGAGAACACTGAAGCTTTCTTT
D: .; size: .; J: TRBJ2-7; V: TRBV6-1; CDR3: CASSVEGKRGIYEQYF; DNA: TGTGCCAGCAGTGTCGAGGGGAAACGGGGGATATACGAGCAGTACTTC
D: .; size: .; J: TRBJ2-7; V: TRBV3-1/TRBV3-2; CDR3: CASSLMRAGRTHEQYF; DNA: TGTGCCAGCAGCCTCATGAGGGCAGGGCGAACCCACGAGCAGTACTTC
D: .; size: .; J: TRBJ2-4; V: TRBV12-1; CDR3: CASRVRAGGDKNIQYF; DNA: TGTGCCAGCAGGGTCCGAGCGGGAGGGGACAAAAACATTCAGTACTTC
D: TRBD1; size: .; J: TRBJ2-3; V: TRBV19; CDR3: CATGWDRATDTQYF; DNA: TGTGCCACTGGTTGGGACAGGGCAACAGATACGCAGTATTTT
D: .; size: .; J: TRBJ2-3; V: TRBV5-1; CDR3: CASSRSKSTDTQYF; DNA: TGCGCCAGCAGTCGGTCTAAAAGCACAGATACGCAGTATTTT
D: .; size: .; J: TRBJ2-2; V: TRBV4-2; CDR3: CASSQDPSIRTGELFF; DNA: TGTGCCAGCAGCCAAGATCCCTCGATACGGACCGGGGAGCTGTTTTTT
D: .; size: .; J: TRBJ2-4; V: TRBV23-1; CDR3: CASGNIQYF; DNA: TGCGCCAGCGGAAACATTCAGTACTTC
D: TRBD1; size: .; J: TRBJ2-1; V: TRBV10-3; CDR3: CAISESGTGGNNEQFF; DNA: TGTGCCATCAGTGAGTCTGGGACAGGGGGCAACAATGAGCAGTTCTTC
D: .; size: .; J: TRBJ2-5; V: TRBV18; CDR3: CASSPGGVQETQYF; DNA: TGTGCCAGCTCACCCGGTGGGGTCCAAGAGACCCAGTACTTC
D: TRBD2; size: .; J: TRBJ2-3; V: TRBV7-8; CDR3: CASSRRTSGSTDTQYF; DNA: TGTGCCAGCAGCCGTCGGACTAGCGGAAGCACAGATACGCAGTATTTT
D: .; size: .; J: TRBJ2-7; V: TRBV12-3/TRBV12-4; CDR3: CASSRIVYEQYF; DNA: TGTGCCAGCAGTCGAATAGTTTACGAGCAGTACTTC
D: .; size: .; J: TRBJ1-2; V: TRBV11-2; CDR3: CASSLEAIGAGYTF; DNA: TGTGCCAGCAGCTTAGAGGCTATAGGGGCCGGCTACACCTTC
D: .; size: once; J: TRBJ2-3; V: TRBV29-1; CDR3: CSVSPGGTDTQYF; DNA: TGCAGCGTGTCCCCGGGGGGCACAGATACGCAGTATTTT
D: TRBD1; size: .; J: TRBJ2-7; V: TRBV11-3; CDR3: CASSLGQGSVYEQYF; DNA: TGTGCCAGCAGCTTAGGACAGGGATCCGTCTACGAGCAGTACTTC
D: .; size: .; J: TRBJ2-1; V: TRBV19; CDR3: CASSIVSDEQFF; DNA: TGTGCCAGTAGTATAGTCTCGGATGAGCAGTTCTTC
D: TRBD2; size: .; J: TRBJ2-3; V: TRBV28; CDR3: CASSFDQLAGLNTQYF; DNA: TGTGCCAGCAGTTTCGATCAACTAGCGGGACTAAATACGCAGTATTTT
D: TRBD2; size: .; J: TRBJ2-3; V: TRBV24-1; CDR3: CATSGGLAGGPSGTDTQYF; DNA: TGTGCCACCAGTGGAGGACTAGCGGGAGGGCCCTCGGGCACAGATACGCAGTATTTT